Listed below are T cell receptor beta chains from one sample, sequenced in a study of CD4 T cell repertoires in COVID-19. The method was immunoSEQ multiplex PCR; TCRdb's version includes in-frame clones alone and lacks a portion of them. The profile shows fewer than 100,000 clones, 83% of them singletons. The material sequenced was CD4+ T cells from peripheral blood, taken after recovery from COVID-19. Receptors were obtained from a human donor who had COVID-19. CDR3s include the opening cysteine and the closing phenylalanine or tryptophan. The D gene is left open where the match is weak. Clone size, where shown, is once, few, many, or a class for clones that have expanded.

J gene: TRBJ2-3; clone size: once; D gene: -; V gene: TRBV5-4; CDR3 DNA: TGTGCCAGCAGCAGCATGGGGCCTCGGTTGCAGCCACTCGCAGATACGCAGTATTTT; CDR3 protein: CASSSMGPRLQPLADTQYF
J gene: TRBJ1-5; clone size: -; D gene: TRBD1; V gene: TRBV18; CDR3 DNA: TGTGCCAGCTCACCGGGACAGGGCAGGGAAAGCAATCAGCCCCAGCATTTT; CDR3 protein: CASSPGQGRESNQPQHF
J gene: TRBJ2-7; clone size: -; D gene: -; V gene: TRBV28; CDR3 DNA: TGTGCCAGCAGTCGGGACCGAATAAGAGACGAGCAGTACTTC; CDR3 protein: CASSRDRIRDEQYF
J gene: TRBJ2-4; clone size: -; D gene: -; V gene: TRBV4-1; CDR3 DNA: TGCGCCAGCAGCCAAGATTTTTCGGGATCCAAAAACATTCAGTACTTC; CDR3 protein: CASSQDFSGSKNIQYF
J gene: TRBJ2-7; clone size: -; D gene: TRBD1; V gene: TRBV3-1/TRBV3-2; CDR3 DNA: TGTGCCAGCAGCCGGGACAGGGGGAGCGAGCAGTACTTC; CDR3 protein: CASSRDRGSEQYF
J gene: TRBJ2-1; clone size: once; D gene: -; V gene: TRBV5-4; CDR3 DNA: TGTGCCAGCACCGCTGGGACTTCTCGCGATAATGAGCAGTTCTTC; CDR3 protein: CASTAGTSRDNEQFF
J gene: TRBJ2-1; clone size: -; D gene: TRBD2; V gene: TRBV5-1; CDR3 DNA: TGCGCCAGCAGCTTGAACTCACTAGCGGGGGAGTACAATGAGCAGTTCTTC; CDR3 protein: CASSLNSLAGEYNEQFF
J gene: TRBJ1-2; clone size: -; D gene: TRBD1; V gene: TRBV5-6; CDR3 DNA: TGTGCCAGCAGCTTGGGGGTAGGAGGGGGCCATGGCTACACCTTC; CDR3 protein: CASSLGVGGGHGYTF
J gene: TRBJ1-1; clone size: -; D gene: -; V gene: TRBV1; CDR3 DNA: TGCACCAGCCCGACGGGGAGGGCTGAAGCTTTCTTT; CDR3 protein: CTSPTGRAEAFF
J gene: TRBJ2-7; clone size: -; D gene: -; V gene: TRBV5-1; CDR3 DNA: TGCGCCAGCAGTGACGACAAGCCCTACGAGCAGTACTTC; CDR3 protein: CASSDDKPYEQYF
J gene: TRBJ2-1; clone size: -; D gene: TRBD1; V gene: TRBV6-5; CDR3 DNA: TGTGCCAGTCCGGGACAGGGATACAATGAGCAGTTCTTC; CDR3 protein: CASPGQGYNEQFF
J gene: TRBJ1-5; clone size: -; D gene: -; V gene: TRBV7-2; CDR3 DNA: TGTGCCAGCAGCTTAGCAGGGACTTATAGCAATCAGCCCCAGCATTTT; CDR3 protein: CASSLAGTYSNQPQHF